This T cell receptor (beta chain) is drawn from a study of tumor-infiltrating lymphocytes in primary liver carcinoma. The input was 450 to 500 ng total RNA; TCR beta cDNA was made from it with a constant-region primer. The TCR beta library was amplified through three nested multiplex PCR rounds in a modified ARM-PCR procedure. Both of the initial two PCR rounds ran for approximately 11 cycles and employed TRBV1-TRBV30 forward primers alongside a C-beta reverse primer. TCRdb processed the multiplex PCR reads anew with MiXCR; each CDR3 protein has one entry. The sample shows about 330,000 distinct CDR3 sequences, approximately 64% of them seen only once. The authors took blood RNA from unsorted whole blood and also extracted germline DNA. No patient had received treatment, and all had chronic HBV infection. Broader study findings: The study found tumor-adjacent and tumor-blood pairs overlapped less than tumor region pairs.

As to this clonotype: The antigen is not known.

Germline CDR1 is MNHEY and CDR2 is SVGAGI. CDR3 length equals 12 residues. Deletions cut 7 bases from V and 6 bases from J, with 9 bases between. V gene TRBV6-5 combines with J gene TRBJ2-2; D gene uncertain. The TCR originated in a man aged 40-49 years with primary liver carcinoma and hepatitis B virus infection. The specimen sequenced was peripheral blood. The DNA for the CDR3 is TGTGCCAGCATCTCAAGCCCCGGGGAGCTGTTTTTT. Protein sequence: CASISSPGELFF.